This T cell receptor beta chain is drawn from a study of shared T cell receptors in the human thymus. Clones were read by immunoSEQ multiplex PCR, and TCRdb kept only the in-frame ones, dropping some. There are hundreds of thousands of clones in the sample; around 87% occur only once, and 0.008% to 0.011% lies in the top ten. This sample was also put to use in a study of human thymus T cells. That report adds: Resections from corrective heart surgery provided thymus tissue. Usage of V and J genes appeared biased in thymic and blood repertoires. Related research found strongly overlapping thymic repertoires in unrelated individuals.

This receptor was obtained from a boy under three years old with a congenital heart defect. The sequenced material came from thymocytes.

Here the CDR3 DNA reads TGTGCCAGCAGCCCTCCCCGACTAGCGGGAGTCCATGAGCAGTTCTTC. This codes for CASSPPRLAGVHEQFF. This sequence joins TRBV28 and TRBJ2-1; 12 nucleotides match TRBD2. Germline trimming cut 6 bases from V and 8 bases from J; bases unmatched to any gene: 11. The germline V gene has CDR1 MDHEN and CDR2 SYDVKM. This CDR3 spans 16 amino acids.